These T cell receptor beta chains were read from a single sample in a study of vaccination effects on CD4 cells after COVID-19. The table came from immunoSEQ multiplex PCR; TCRdb's copy has only in-frame clones and leaves some out. The sample has approximately 23,000 clones, approximately 74% seen once. The antigens for these receptors are not known. Material: CD4+ T cells from PBMCs cultured with HCoV-NL63 spike peptides, obtained before COVID-19 vaccination. The receptors were sampled from a human donor who received a COVID-19 vaccine. CDR3s include the opening cysteine and the closing phenylalanine or tryptophan. A D gene is named only where the DNA matches it firmly. Clone size is stated in some rows and not others, as once, few, many or a class when expanded.

>TRBV28|.|TRBJ1-5|TRBD1
TGTGCCAGCAGTTCGGGACAGACTAGCAATCAGCCCCAGCATTTT
CASSSGQTSNQPQHF
>TRBV29-1|once|TRBJ2-5|.
TGCAGCGTTGAGGCGAGCCAAGAGACCCAGTACTTC
CSVEASQETQYF
>TRBV5-6|.|TRBJ2-5|TRBD2
TGTGCCAGCAGCCGATCCGGGACTAGCTTTCCAGAGACCCAGTACTTC
CASSRSGTSFPETQYF
>TRBV5-1|.|TRBJ1-6|TRBD1
TGCGCCAGCAGCCTCGCAGTCTCGGGACAGGGGGCTTCACCCCTCCACTTT
CASSLAVSGQGASPLHF
>TRBV29-1|few|TRBJ2-1|.
TGCAGCGTTACCCGGAGCTCCTACAATGAGCAGTTCTTC
CSVTRSSYNEQFF
>TRBV29-1|.|TRBJ2-1|TRBD2
TGCAGCGTTGGCCCTCAACCTGTACTGAGGGAGGGCCTCACAACACTCAATGAGCAGTTCTTC
CSVGPQPVLREGLTTLNEQFF
>TRBV6-5|.|TRBJ1-5|.
TGTGCCAGCAGTTCCGACAGAGGCAATCAGCCCCAGCATTTT
CASSSDRGNQPQHF
>TRBV2|.|TRBJ2-1|.
TGTGCCAGCACTAGGATTGGGAGCTCCTACAATGAGCAGTTCTTC
CASTRIGSSYNEQFF
>TRBV6-2/TRBV6-3|few|TRBJ2-1|TRBD2
TGTGCCAGCAGTACGGGGACTAGCGGGAGGCAGTTCTTC
CASSTGTSGRQFF
>TRBV4-2|few|TRBJ2-1|TRBD2
TGTGCCAGCAGCCAACTTTCCGGGACTAGCGGGAGCGGCTACAATGAGCAGTTCTTC
CASSQLSGTSGSGYNEQFF
>TRBV6-6|.|TRBJ2-5|.
TGTGCCAGCAGTTACCGGGGCCGCAAAGAGACCCAGTACTTC
CASSYRGRKETQYF
>TRBV27|few|TRBJ1-3|.
TGTGCCAGCAGTCCGCAAATTGGAAACACCATATATTTT
CASSPQIGNTIYF
>TRBV27|.|TRBJ1-2|.
TGTGCCAGCAGTTTATTATCCGGGCTGAGTGGCTACACCTTC
CASSLLSGLSGYTF
>TRBV9|.|TRBJ1-4|.
TGTGCCAGCAGCGTAGGAGGGGAACGCGAAAAACTGTTTTTT
CASSVGGEREKLFF
>TRBV6-6|.|TRBJ1-3|.
TGTGCCAGCAGTTACAAACAGTCGAGTGTCGGAAACACCATATATTTT
CASSYKQSSVGNTIYF
>TRBV19|.|TRBJ1-6|TRBD1
TGTGCCAGTAGTATAGGAGGGGGACAGGGGATTTCGGTCTTGAATTCACCCCTCCACTTT
CASSIGGGQGISVLNSPLHF
>TRBV19|few|TRBJ1-6|TRBD1
TGTGCCAGTAGTATTGAGGACAGGGCAAATTCACCCCTCCACTTT
CASSIEDRANSPLHF
>TRBV5-6|.|TRBJ1-6|TRBD1
TGTGCCAGCAGCTACGGACAGGGGGGTAATTCACCCCTCCACTTT
CASSYGQGGNSPLHF
>TRBV3-1/TRBV3-2|.|TRBJ1-4|.
TGTGCCAGCAGCCAAGAAAGAACTACAAGAGAAAAACTGTTTTTT
CASSQERTTREKLFF
>TRBV27|.|TRBJ2-5|TRBD2
TGTGCCAGCAGTTTTGTAAGCGGGAGAGGGAGGGAGACCCAGTACTTC
CASSFVSGRGRETQYF
>TRBV6-1|.|TRBJ2-7|.
TGTGCCAGCAGTGAAAAGACATCTTACGAGCAGTACTTC
CASSEKTSYEQYF
>TRBV7-6|.|TRBJ2-3|TRBD1
TGTGCCAGCAGCTTTGGGACAGGGTGGGCCGATACGCAGTATTTT
CASSFGTGWADTQYF